A single sample is the source of the 21 T cell receptor beta chains below, sequenced in a study of blood T cell repertoires in COVID-19. Assay: immunoSEQ multiplex PCR; the TCRdb copy retains only in-frame clones and omits some. The sample has approximately 430,000 clones; 86% are singletons. The material sequenced was peripheral blood. The receptor source for this set is a woman aged 30 to 39 with active or convalescent COVID-19.

The chain has TRBV3-1 (or the pseudogene TRBV3-2) and TRBJ2-1; the match to TRBD2 covers 8 bases. The CDR3 has 13 amino acids. CDR1 is LGHDT, CDR2 YNNKEL, per germline (reference sequence). Germline trimming cut 8 bases from V and 6 bases from J; bases unmatched to any gene: 6. CDR3: CASGAGGGNEQFF. CDR3 nucleotide sequence: TGTGCCAGCGGGGCGGGGGGAGGCAATGAGCAGTTCTTC.

The V and J genes are TRBV5-1 and TRBJ2-7; 7 bases align to TRBD1. Germline V CDR1 and CDR2: SGHRS, YFSETQ. Unmatched junction bases numbered 4, after V lost 5 bases and J lost 2 bases. The CDR3 contains 13 residues. In nucleotides, the CDR3 is TGCGCCAGCAGACAGGGGACCCCCTACGAGCAGTACTTC. Its protein is CASRQGTPYEQYF.

V and J are TRBV9 and TRBJ1-1; D call uncertain. V was cut by 3 bases and J by 0 bases, with 6 bases left in between. From germline, CDR1 is SGDLS and CDR2 YYNGEE. The CDR3 is made up of 13 amino acids. CDR3 protein: CASSASVNTEAFF. The CDR3 nucleotides read TGTGCCAGCAGCGCGTCAGTGAACACTGAAGCTTTCTTT.

The chain couples TRBV28 to TRBJ1-5; 7 bases agree with TRBD1. With V trimmed by 6 bases and J by 3 bases, 5 bases remained unmatched. The CDR3 is 14 residues long. Germline assignment: CDR1 MDHEN and CDR2 SYDVKM. The chain's CDR3 is CASRPGQFNQPQHF. In DNA, the CDR3 is TGTGCCAGCAGACCGGGACAGTTCAATCAGCCCCAGCATTTT.

This sequence joins TRBV5-1 and TRBJ2-5, with 7 bases identical to TRBD1. The CDR3 length is 16 residues. Trimming removed 4 bases from V and 3 bases from J; junction bases left unmatched: 12. Germline CDR1 is SGHRS and CDR2 is YFSETQ. The CDR3 reads CASSHQRTGPEETQYF. For the CDR3, the DNA is TGCGCCAGCAGCCACCAACGGACAGGTCCGGAAGAGACCCAGTACTTC.

V gene TRBV6-5 combines with J gene TRBJ1-1; 8 nucleotides match TRBD1. The CDR3 sequence is 13 residues long. Germline lookup yields CDR1 MNHEY and CDR2 SVGAGI. The junction had 10 bases not matched to a gene; V was cut back by 5 bases and J by 11 bases. CDR3 loop: CASSMDREGMAFF. CDR3 coding DNA: TGTGCCAGCAGTATGGACAGGGAAGGTATGGCTTTCTTT.

The chain uses TRBV30 and TRBJ1-1; the D gene is possibly TRBD1 (5 bases). V lost 3 bases and J 5 bases, leaving 13 bases between the germline ends. The CDR3 is made up of 13 amino acids. CDR1 is GTSNPN, CDR2 SVGIG, per germline (reference sequence). The CDR3 here is CAWSPGGSTEAFF. CDR3 coding DNA: TGTGCCTGGAGCCCCGGGGGGAGTACTGAAGCTTTCTTT.

This clone was recorded only once. The chain carries TRBV11-2 and TRBJ2-3; TRBD1 is a possible D gene (6 bases). This CDR3 contains 14 residues. Trimming left V 3 bases short and J 6 bases short, with 13 bases between. Germline V lookup: CDR1 SGHAT, CDR2 FQNNGV. CDR3 region: CASSLNRVGDTQYF. CDR3 coding DNA: TGTGCCAGCAGCTTGAACAGGGTGGGCGATACGCAGTATTTT.

V usage is TRBV6-6 and J usage is TRBJ1-2; D is uncertain. Per germline, CDR1 MNHNY and CDR2 SVGAGI (reference sequence). V dropped 8 bases and J dropped 4 bases, with 17 bases sitting between them. There are 14 residues in the CDR3. The CDR3 is CASGSGGVSYGYTF. The CDR3 DNA is TGTGCCAGCGGGAGTGGAGGAGTAAGCTATGGCTACACCTTC.

The rearrangement links TRBV10-2 to TRBJ1-4; 10 bases fit TRBD1. The CDR3 contains 13 residues. The V gene end was trimmed by 8 bases and the J gene end by 8 bases; junction bases not matched to a gene: 5. Germline CDR1 WSHSY, CDR2 SAAADI. The CDR3 loop is CASGGQGGEKLFF. The CDR3 DNA reads as TGCGCCAGCGGTGGACAGGGGGGGGAAAAACTGTTTTTT.

The chain employs TRBV14 and TRBJ1-6; a possible D gene is TRBD1 (5 bases). V was clipped by 4 bases and J by 10 bases, with 14 bases between them. The CDR3 runs to 14 residues. The germline gives CDR1 SGHDN, CDR2 FVKESK. The CDR3 DNA reads TGTGCCAGCAGCCCCGCTTGGGAGGGGTCACCCCTCCACTTT. It encodes CASSPAWEGSPLHF.

The rearrangement joins TRBV6-5 to TRBJ1-3; 9 bases are a match to TRBD1. Germline CDR1 is MNHEY and CDR2 is SVGAGI. V lost 8 bases, J lost 1 base, and 6 bases stayed unmatched. The CDR3 is 15 residues long. CDR3 protein: CASLQGAESGNTIYF. CDR3 DNA: TGTGCCAGCCTACAGGGGGCAGAATCTGGAAACACCATATATTTT.

The gene calls are TRBV10-3 and TRBJ1-2, with 7 bases aligning to TRBD1. The CDR3 is 12 amino acids. Germline lookup yields CDR1 ENHRY and CDR2 SYGVKD. V trimming: 7 bases; J trimming: 7 bases; junction bases outside the gene matches: 6. The CDR3 bases are TGTGCCATCAAAGACAGGGAGGTTGGCTACACCTTC. It translates to CAIKDREVGYTF.

The V and J genes are TRBV6-1 and TRBJ1-6; 7 positions agree with TRBD1. Trimming took 4 bases from V and 7 from J; bases not matched to a gene: 10. Looked up from germline, CDR1 is MNHNS and CDR2 is SASEGT. The CDR3 extends over 16 amino acids. CDR3 nucleotides: TGTGCCAGCAGTGGCCCGGGACAGAGTACGAATTCACCCCTCCACTTT. Protein product: CASSGPGQSTNSPLHF.

V and J are TRBV2 and TRBJ1-2, with 10 bases aligning to TRBD1. This CDR3 has 16 residues. The germline CDR1 and CDR2 sequences are SNHLY and FYNNEI. V trimming: 6 bases; J trimming: 2 bases; junction bases outside the gene matches: 9. CDR3 in amino acids: CASRDDRGRLNYGYTF. The CDR3, as DNA: TGTGCCAGCAGAGACGACAGGGGGCGATTGAACTATGGCTACACCTTC.

CDR3 residues: CASSRRTGAGNTIYF. As DNA, the CDR3 is TGTGCCAGTAGTCGTCGGACAGGGGCTGGAAACACCATATATTTT. This chain links TRBV19 with TRBJ1-3; 9 nucleotides agree with TRBD1. J was trimmed by 2 bases and V by 5 bases; bases with no gene match: 4. In germline, CDR1 is LNHDA, CDR2 SQIVND (reference sequence). The CDR3 totals 15 residues.

The V and J genes are TRBV27 and TRBJ1-2, with 9 nucleotides matching TRBD1. The CDR3 length is 15 residues. Germline CDR1 is MNHEY and CDR2 is SMNVEV (reference sequence). V lost 3 bases to trimming and J lost 5 bases; unmatched junction nucleotides: 7. The CDR3 spells CASSLGTGGVYGYTF. In DNA, the CDR3 is TGTGCCAGCAGTTTGGGAACAGGGGGCGTTTATGGCTACACCTTC.

This chain links TRBV20-1 with TRBJ2-5; possible D gene TRBD1, 5 bases. CDR3 size: 14 residues. The V gene's germline CDR1 is DFQATT and CDR2 SNEGSKA (reference sequence). V lost 3 bases and J lost 4, with 15 bases in between. The CDR3 is CSASTGNDRETQYF. The CDR3 nucleotides are TGCAGTGCTAGTACTGGAAACGACAGAGAGACCCAGTACTTC.

The rearrangement uses TRBV4-1 and TRBJ1-5; D may be TRBD1 (5 bases). The CDR3 sequence is 15 residues long. Germline V gene data show CDR1 as MGHRA and CDR2 as YSYEKL. The germline V and J ends were trimmed by 1 base and 6 bases, with 13 bases remaining between them. The DNA for the CDR3 is TGCGCCAGCAGCCAAGGGGGACTGGGGGGTCAGCCCCAGCATTTT. Its translation: CASSQGGLGGQPQHF.

V gene TRBV9 combines with J gene TRBJ2-5; TRBD1 aligns across 7 bases. The germline V gene encodes CDR1 SGDLS and CDR2 YYNGEE. With 4 bases clipped from V and 1 base from J, the junction kept 10 bases outside the gene matches. This CDR3 spans 16 amino acids. CDR3 protein: CASSPGGSGIQETQYF. Written as DNA, the CDR3 is TGTGCCAGCAGCCCAGGGGGATCGGGGATCCAAGAGACCCAGTACTTC.

The chain recombines TRBV25-1 with TRBJ1-6; unclear D gene. V lost 3 bases to trimming and J lost 6 bases, with 9 bases between them. In germline, CDR1 is MGHDK, CDR2 SYGVNS. This CDR3 is 14 amino acids long. The chain's CDR3 is CASSDIGGNSPLHF. As DNA, the CDR3 is TGTGCCAGCAGTGATATTGGAGGTAATTCACCCCTCCACTTT.